This paragraph reports one T cell receptor beta chain. The antigen remains undetermined. The data derive from a study of cytomegalovirus exposure and HLA in healthy donors. Study overall: Roughly 180 million T cells yielded around 120 million unique TCR beta sequences in earlier analysis. Notes on the study in general: Cytomegalovirus association was assigned to more than 150 TCR beta chains. An assumption of roughly uniform sequencing depth across donors underlay the presence/absence analyses. Immune exposure information comprised only CMV serostatus.

PCR amplification relied on 60 Vbeta primers (plus 13 Jbeta primers). Assay: immunoSEQ multiplex PCR; the TCRdb copy retains only in-frame clones and omits some. Among about 98,000 clones, over 60% were seen once, and the ten largest hold 7% to 10%. Sequenced sample: PBMCs. The sequence was collected from a human donor in good health.

CDR3: CASSLAWGLTSYEQYF. The CDR3 DNA reads TGTGCCAGCAGCTTGGCATGGGGACTCACGTCCTACGAGCAGTACTTC. V and J are TRBV5-8 and TRBJ2-7; a possible D gene is TRBD2 (6 bases). Trimming removed 0 bases from V and 1 base from J, with 14 bases in between. This CDR3 contains 16 residues. CDR1 is SGHTS, CDR2 YDEGEE, per germline.